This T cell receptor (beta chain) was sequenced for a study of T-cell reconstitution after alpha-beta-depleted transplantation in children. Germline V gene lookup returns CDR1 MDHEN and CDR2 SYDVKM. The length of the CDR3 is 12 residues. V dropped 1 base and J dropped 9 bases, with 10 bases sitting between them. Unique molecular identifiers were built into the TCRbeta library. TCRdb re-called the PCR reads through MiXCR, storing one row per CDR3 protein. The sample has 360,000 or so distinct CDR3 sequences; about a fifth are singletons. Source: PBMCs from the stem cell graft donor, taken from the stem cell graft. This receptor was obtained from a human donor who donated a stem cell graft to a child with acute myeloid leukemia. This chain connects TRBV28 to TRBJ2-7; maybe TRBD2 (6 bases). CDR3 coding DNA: TGTGCCAGCAGTTTATTCCGGGAGCGGCAGTACTTC. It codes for CASSLFRERQYF.